This TCR beta chain was retrieved from a study of identical twins. Overall study findings and caveats: Cord blood beta clonotypes that were abundant carried fewer insertions, and memory repertoires showed no such trend. With beta out-of-frame sequences, excess sharing by twins was weaker.

Each CDR3 protein gets one entry after TCRdb re-called the 5' RACE reads with MiXCR. The table has 400,000 to 600,000 distinct CDR3 sequences, around 20% seen once; the top ten hold approximately 0.52%. Details on this clonotype: Antigen specificity is unknown.

CDR3 size: 17 residues. Germline trimming cut 5 bases from V and 5 bases from J; bases unmatched to any gene: 7. Looked up from germline, CDR1 is SGHTA and CDR2 is FQGNSA. The donors were all healthy and Caucasian. This sample was shared with a second study, whose subject was yellow fever vaccine responses in identical twins. That source adds: On the reported evidence, twins' vaccine T cell responses seemed partly convergent and partly personalized.

The chain couples TRBV7-2 to TRBJ2-1; 15 nucleotides agree with TRBD2. The sequencing sample was made of CD4+ T cells sorted from blood. This receptor was obtained from a woman between 18 and 29 years old in good health. CDR3 DNA sequence: TGTGCCAGCAGCCGCCGGACTAGCGGGGGGGCGGACAATGAGCAGTTCTTC. Amino acids: CASSRRTSGGADNEQFF.